The next 27 T cell receptor beta chains were all read from a single sample in a study of CD8+ T cells in alopecia areata. Reverse transcription of extracted RNA yielded cDNA, which provided the sequencing template. Clones were sequenced by immunoSEQ multiplex PCR, and TCRdb holds only the in-frame ones, with some missing. Of hundreds of thousands of clones listed, 67% are singletons. The material sequenced was CD4+ T cells sorted from blood, taken at week 0. The receptors shown here come from a human donor with alopecia areata.

The rearrangement joins TRBV30 to TRBJ2-2; no clear D. The CDR3 spans 15 residues. V lost 0 bases to trimming and J lost 1 base, with 9 bases between them. Germline CDR1 GTSNPN, CDR2 SVGIG (reference sequence). DNA of the CDR3: TGTGCCTGGAGTGTAAACACCCTGAACACCGGGGAGCTGTTTTTT. Protein product: CAWSVNTLNTGELFF. Using reference TRBV30 and TRBJ2-2 for the parts outside the CDR3, the full variable domain is SQTIHQWPATLVQPVGSPLSLECTVEGTSNPNLYWYRQAAGRGLQLLFYSVGIGQISSEVPQNLSASRPQDRQFILSSKKLLLSDSGFYLCAWSVNTLNTGELFFGEGSRLTVL.

In regard to this clone: Other DNA sequences within the sample encode an identical CDR3. This chain links TRBV19 with TRBJ2-5; tentative D call: TRBD1 (5 bases). CDR1 and CDR2 (germline): LNHDA, SQIVND (reference sequence). V was clipped by 2 bases and J by 2 bases, with 9 bases between them. The CDR3 has 14 amino acids. The CDR3 here is CASSIRQGQETQYF. The CDR3 DNA reads as TGTGCCAGTAGTATACGGCAGGGTCAAGAGACCCAGTACTTC.

Concerning this clone: Mismatch with germline at one junction end may stem from a read error. The rearrangement uses TRBV7-7 and TRBJ2-5; 15 bases align to TRBD2. The CDR3 is 15 amino acids. Germline V gene data show CDR1 as SSHAT and CDR2 as FNYEAQ (reference sequence). The CDR3 DNA follows: TGTGCTAGCAGCTTAGGGACTAGCGGGGGGGAGACCCAGTACTTC. It is translated as CASSLGTSGGETQYF.

This clone was recorded only once. The rearrangement uses TRBV4-3 and TRBJ1-1; 9 bases are a match to TRBD1. The CDR3 length is 15 residues. Trimming at V came to 3 bases and at J to 5 bases, leaving 7 bases not matched to a gene. Germline CDR1 reads LGHNA; CDR2 reads YSLEER. The CDR3 region is CASSQSGQGSTEAFF. In DNA form, the CDR3 reads TGCGCCAGCAGCCAGTCGGGACAGGGCAGTACTGAAGCTTTCTTT.

The chain carries TRBV7-3 and TRBJ2-1; D possibly matches TRBD1 or TRBD2 (5 bases each). CDR1 and CDR2 (germline): SGHTA, FQGTGA. The CDR3 is made up of 16 amino acids. Trimming took off 4 bases at V and 6 bases at J, with 19 bases between the two ends. CDR3 in amino acids: CASSSARRGAGNEQFF. CDR3 coding DNA: TGTGCCAGCAGCTCTGCGCGACGGGGCGCTGGCAATGAGCAGTTCTTC.

This chain links TRBV7-3 with TRBJ2-5; 9 bases map to TRBD1. CDR1 is SGHTA, CDR2 FQGTGA, per germline. CDR3 size: 15 residues. V gave up 5 bases and J gave up 5 bases; unmatched junction bases: 9. CDR3 loop: CASSPRDRAFETQYF. The CDR3 DNA sequence: TGTGCCAGCAGCCCCCGGGACAGGGCTTTCGAGACCCAGTACTTC.

This chain links TRBV4-3 with TRBJ2-3, with D possibly TRBD1 on 5 matching bases. Per germline, CDR1 LGHNA and CDR2 YSLEER. Trimming shortened V by 0 bases and J by 4 bases, and 11 bases separated the two germline ends. The CDR3 runs 15 residues. This CDR3 is CASSQESQGADTQYF. CDR3 sequence (DNA): TGCGCCAGCAGCCAAGAAAGTCAGGGCGCAGATACGCAGTATTTT.

This chain's CDR3 is CSVRTGEGYTF. For the CDR3, the DNA is TGCAGCGTCCGGACAGGGGAAGGCTACACCTTC. The chain recombines TRBV29-1 with TRBJ1-2; TRBD1 aligns across 9 bases. Germline V gene sequence: CDR1 SQVTM, CDR2 ANQGSEA. J was trimmed by 8 bases and V by 6 bases; bases with no gene match: 4. The CDR3 consists of 11 residues.

The chain is built from TRBV5-1 and TRBJ1-1; D call uncertain. The CDR3 runs 16 residues. The germline V gene has CDR1 SGHRS and CDR2 YFSETQ. Trimming stripped 4 bases from V and 3 bases from J, with 19 bases between. The CDR3 loop is CASSRTGVGGYTEAFF. In DNA, the CDR3 is TGCGCCAGCAGCCGCACGGGTGTCGGAGGGTACACTGAAGCTTTCTTT.

V and J are TRBV27 and TRBJ1-6; TRBD1 is a possible D gene (6 bases). This CDR3 comprises 15 residues. V lost 2 bases and J 7 bases, leaving 12 bases between the germline ends. CDR1 and CDR2 from the germline V gene are MNHEY and SMNVEV (reference sequence). This chain's CDR3 is CASSLQGRVNSPLHF. CDR3 sequence (DNA): TGTGCCAGCAGTTTACAGGGGCGAGTCAATTCACCCCTCCACTTT.

The chain links TRBV25-1 to TRBJ2-1, with 9 bases fitting TRBD2. Germline CDR1 and CDR2: MGHDK and SYGVNS. Trimming cost V 2 bases and J 8 bases; bases outside gene matches: 7. This CDR3 has 15 amino acids. CDR3 residues: CASSEPSGDFYEQFF. CDR3 nucleotides: TGTGCCAGCAGTGAACCTAGCGGGGACTTCTATGAGCAGTTCTTC.

The chain links TRBV29-1 to TRBJ2-5; the D gene is possibly TRBD1 (5 bases). Germline values: CDR1 SQVTM, CDR2 ANQGSEA. V shed 6 bases and J shed 5 bases, with 10 bases lying between them. The CDR3 length is 11 residues. The DNA for the CDR3 is TGCAGCGTCAGGGTCGGGGAGACCCAGTACTTC. Protein: CSVRVGETQYF.

This clone has only one observation. The rearrangement uses TRBV29-1 and TRBJ2-1; D may be TRBD2 (6 bases). Germline CDR1 SQVTM, CDR2 ANQGSEA. Trimming took 3 bases from V and 7 from J, leaving 13 bases between them. The CDR3 consists of 13 residues. The CDR3: CSVDTGRRNEQFF. The DNA for the CDR3 is TGCAGCGTTGACACCGGGAGACGGAATGAGCAGTTCTTC.

CDR3 sequence: CATSRDLGIYGYTF. For the CDR3, the DNA is TGTGCCACCAGCAGAGATTTAGGCATCTATGGCTACACCTTC. This chain links TRBV15 with TRBJ1-2, with D unresolved. Germline values: CDR1 LNHNV, CDR2 YYDKDF (reference sequence). The V end lost 0 bases, the J end lost 4 bases, and 9 bases lay between the germline ends. CDR3 length: 14 residues.

The gene calls are TRBV4-1 and TRBJ1-3; D not resolved. Germline V gene sequence: CDR1 MGHRA, CDR2 YSYEKL. The CDR3 is made up of 15 amino acids. V was pared by 0 bases and J by 1 base, with 7 bases between. The CDR3 DNA reads TGCGCCAGCAGCCAAGATCCCGGTTCTGGAAACACCATATATTTT. This translates into CASSQDPGSGNTIYF.

This chain links TRBV29-1 with TRBJ1-5; 7 nucleotides line up with TRBD1. Germline V gene data show CDR1 as SQVTM and CDR2 as ANQGSEA. The V segment lost 7 bases and the J segment 0 bases; nucleotides outside the gene matches: 3. The CDR3 has 13 residues. This CDR3 reads CSGGDSSNQPQHF. The CDR3 region has the DNA TGCAGCGGGGGGGACAGTAGCAATCAGCCCCAGCATTTT. The whole variable domain, remainder taken from reference TRBV29-1 and TRBJ1-5, is SAVISQKPSRDICQRGTSLTIQCQVDSQVTMMFWYRQQPGQSLTLIATANQGSEATYESGFVIDKFPISRPNLTFSTLTVSNMSPEDSSIYLCSGGDSSNQPQHFGDGTRLSIL.

V and J are TRBV6-5 and TRBJ1-5; 7 positions agree with TRBD1. From germline, CDR1 is MNHEY and CDR2 SVGAGI. V shed 6 bases, J shed 6 bases, and the junction held 2 bases outside the gene matches. This CDR3 has 12 amino acids. The chain's CDR3 is CASRTGFQPQHF. The DNA for the CDR3 is TGTGCCAGCAGGACAGGGTTTCAGCCCCAGCATTTT.

The CDR3: CASSYWGVLRNTEAFF. The CDR3 region has the DNA TGTGCCAGCAGTTATTGGGGGGTCCTTAGGAACACTGAAGCTTTCTTT. This chain joins TRBV6-9 and TRBJ1-1, with TRBD1 as a possible D gene (5 bases). This CDR3 has 16 residues. With 1 base removed from V and 1 base from J, the gap between germline ends came to 13 bases. Germline CDR1 is MNHGY and CDR2 is SVAAGI.

The sample holds a few counts of this clone. The rearrangement joins TRBV15 to TRBJ1-2, with 9 nucleotides matching TRBD1. Per germline, CDR1 LNHNV and CDR2 YYDKDF (reference sequence). CDR3 length equals 14 residues. Germline trimming cut 6 bases from V and 6 bases from J; bases unmatched to any gene: 8. CDR3 protein: CATRRTGEVNGYTF. CDR3 bases: TGTGCCACCAGACGGACAGGGGAAGTAAATGGCTACACCTTC.

The chain couples TRBV7-2 to TRBJ1-4, with TRBD1 identical over 7 bases. V lost 4 bases to trimming and J lost 8 bases; unmatched junction nucleotides: 4. Germline CDR1 SGHTA, CDR2 FQGNSA. CDR3 length: 13 amino acids. The CDR3 protein is CASSSDRAEKLFF. In DNA, the CDR3 is TGTGCCAGCAGCTCCGACAGGGCCGAAAAACTGTTTTTT.

The genes are TRBV2 and TRBJ1-2, with D possibly being TRBD1 (6 bases). The CDR3 sequence is 15 residues long. Trimming removed 0 bases at V and 4 bases at J, with 12 bases between. CDR1 is SNHLY and CDR2 is FYNNEI in the germline V gene. CDR3: CASSEAAGEGYGYTF. CDR3 bases: TGTGCCAGCAGTGAAGCGGCAGGGGAGGGCTATGGCTACACCTTC.

The chain couples TRBV15 to TRBJ2-4; TRBD2 is a possible D gene (5 bases). This CDR3 has 12 residues. V was shortened by 8 bases and J by 9 bases, with 14 bases between the two germline ends. CDR1 LNHNV and CDR2 YYDKDF come from the germline V gene (reference sequence). The DNA of the CDR3 is TGTGCCACCGGACCAGCGGCCGGCATTCAGTACTTC. Protein product: CATGPAAGIQYF. Using reference TRBV15 and TRBJ2-4 for the parts outside the CDR3, the full variable domain is DAMVIQNPRYQVTQFGKPVTLSCSQTLNHNVMYWYQQKSSQAPKLLFHYYDKDFNNEADTPDNFQSRRPNTSFCFLDIRSPGLGDTAMYLCATGPAAGIQYFGAGTRLSVL.

This clone was counted only a few times. The genes are TRBV7-9 and TRBJ2-3; 9 nucleotides line up with TRBD1. Germline V gene data show CDR1 as SEHNR and CDR2 as FQNEAQ (reference sequence). The CDR3 extends over 14 amino acids. Trimming cost V 5 bases and J 6 bases; bases outside gene matches: 6. DNA for the CDR3: TGTGCCAGCAGCCCGGGACAGGGACACGATACGCAGTATTTT. Translating gives CASSPGQGHDTQYF. Using reference TRBV7-9 and TRBJ2-3 for the parts outside the CDR3, the full variable domain is DTGVSQNPRHKITKRGQNVTFRCDPISEHNRLYWYRQTLGQGPEFLTYFQNEAQLEKSRLLSDRFSAERPKGSFSTLEIQRTEQGDSAMYLCASSPGQGHDTQYFGPGTRLTVL.

This clone was seen only a few times. The germline gene is not matched at one end of the junction; a read error may be the cause. In nucleotides, the CDR3 is TGTGCTAGCAGCGTCGGCACATGGGACACCGGGGAGCTGTTTTTT. It encodes CASSVGTWDTGELFF. The chain combines TRBV7-7 with TRBJ2-2; no reliable D call. Germline V lookup: CDR1 SSHAT, CDR2 FNYEAQ (reference sequence). The CDR3 runs to 15 residues.

The chain carries TRBV11-2 and TRBJ1-3, with D unresolved. Germline CDR1 is SGHAT and CDR2 is FQNNGV. The CDR3 is 13 residues long. V lost 5 bases, J lost 3 bases, and 8 bases lay in between. The CDR3 DNA reads TGTGCCAGCAGCCCATGGGGTGGAAACACCATATATTTT. Amino acids: CASSPWGGNTIYF. Full variable domain (remainder filled in from reference TRBV11-2 and TRBJ1-3): EAGVAQSPRYKIIEKRQSVAFWCNPISGHATLYWYQQILGQGPKLLIQFQNNGVVDDSQLPKDRFSAERLKGVDSTLKIQPAKLEDSAVYLCASSPWGGNTIYFGEGSWLTVV.

The V and J genes are TRBV19 and TRBJ2-1; tentatively, D is TRBD1 or TRBD2 (5 bases each). Looked up from germline, CDR1 is LNHDA and CDR2 is SQIVND (reference sequence). The CDR3 totals 12 residues. The V end was cut by 4 bases, the J end by 8 bases, with 9 bases between. CDR3 loop: CASSTREYEQFF. CDR3 DNA sequence: TGTGCCAGTAGTACCAGGGAGTATGAGCAGTTCTTC.

This chain connects TRBV11-2 to TRBJ2-7, with D possibly matching TRBD2 (5 bases). Germline lookup yields CDR1 SGHAT and CDR2 FQNNGV. V lost 2 bases to trimming and J lost 4 bases, with 12 bases between them. CDR3 length: 14 residues. The CDR3 nucleotides are TGTGCCAGCAGCTTAACGATTCGAGGGTACGAGCAGTACTTC. Protein sequence: CASSLTIRGYEQYF.